Following are 21 T cell receptor beta chains from one sample sequenced in a study of T cells in localized non-small cell lung cancer. TCRdb keeps only in-frame clones here, not all; method: immunoSEQ multiplex PCR. The sample contains about 77,000 clones, 70% to 90% of which appear only once. Material: peripheral blood, obtained before any cancer treatment. All receptors come from a woman aged 35 to 70 with stage I squamous cell lung carcinoma.

The chain carries TRBV30 and TRBJ1-3; D is uncertain. CDR1 is GTSNPN and CDR2 is SVGIG in the germline V gene (reference sequence). V gave up 2 bases and J gave up 7 bases, with 6 bases separating them. The length of the CDR3 is 11 residues. The CDR3 reads CAWSYGNTIYF. The DNA for the CDR3 is TGTGCCTGGAGTTATGGTAACACCATATATTTT.

By its share, this clone is medium-sized (0.01 to 0.1%). This sequence joins TRBV2 and TRBJ1-6; maybe TRBD1 (5 bases). Between the trimmed V and J ends, which lost 4 bases and 6 bases, there was a span of 13 bases. The CDR3 loop spans 15 amino acids. Germline CDR1 SNHLY, CDR2 FYNNEI. The CDR3, as DNA: TGTGCCAGCAGTGTATCAGGAGGGGCTAATTCACCCCTCCACTTT. Its translation is CASSVSGGANSPLHF.

This sequence joins TRBV30 and TRBJ1-2; 9 bases line up with TRBD1. The ends lost 7 bases at V and 5 bases at J; junction bases unmatched: 8. The germline V gene has CDR1 GTSNPN and CDR2 SVGIG (reference sequence). The CDR3 runs 13 residues. CDR3 sequence reads: CASNRGLRYGYTF. CDR3 nucleotide sequence: TGTGCCTCTAACAGGGGGCTACGGTATGGCTACACCTTC. The full variable domain, completed using reference TRBV30 and TRBJ1-2, is SQTIHQWPATLVQPVGSPLSLECTVEGTSNPNLYWYRQAAGRGLQLLFYSVGIGQISSEVPQNLSASRPQDRQFILSSKKLLLSDSGFYLCASNRGLRYGYTFGSGTRLTVV.

This clone came up once. The J gene is TRBJ1-5, the V gene TRBV7-8, with D perhaps matching TRBD1 (5 bases). V dropped 5 bases and J dropped 6 bases, with 17 bases sitting between them. Germline V gives CDR1 SGHVS, CDR2 FQNEAQ. The CDR3 is made up of 15 amino acids. CDR3 DNA: TGTGCCAGCAGCCCCGAGGACACCTGGGGTCAGCCCCAGCATTTT. This sequence encodes CASSPEDTWGQPQHF.

The genes are TRBV5-8 and TRBJ2-1; D not resolved. CDR1 and CDR2 from the germline V gene are SGHTS and YDEGEE. Trimming removed 3 bases from V and 0 bases from J, with 10 bases in between. This CDR3 has 15 amino acids. The CDR3: CASSYRLSSYNEQFF. CDR3 nucleotides: TGTGCCAGCAGCTACCGGCTGAGCTCCTACAATGAGCAGTTCTTC.

The chain couples TRBV4-2 to TRBJ1-1; D call uncertain. Trimming pared 1 base from V and 3 bases from J, leaving 6 bases between. Germline values: CDR1 LGHNA, CDR2 YNFKEQ. The CDR3 runs 13 residues. The CDR3 sequence: CASSQGGHTEAFF. CDR3 nucleotide sequence: TGTGCCAGCAGCCAAGGAGGGCACACTGAAGCTTTCTTT.

V is TRBV15 and J is TRBJ2-7; 9 bases agree with TRBD2. Unmatched junction bases numbered 8, after V lost 0 bases and J lost 5 bases. Germline V CDR1 and CDR2: LNHNV, YYDKDF (reference sequence). The CDR3 extends over 16 amino acids. CDR3 coding DNA: TGTGCCACCAGCAGAGATCGGGCGGGGGGGATGAACGAGCAGTACTTC. It is translated as CATSRDRAGGMNEQYF.

V and J are TRBV5-1 and TRBJ2-2, with D perhaps matching TRBD1 (5 bases). Germline V CDR1 and CDR2: SGHRS, YFSETQ. The CDR3 runs to 15 residues. V was trimmed by 0 bases and J by 4 bases, leaving 10 bases between them. The CDR3 here is CASSLGDSSTGELFF. Written as DNA, the CDR3 is TGCGCCAGCAGCTTGGGCGACAGCTCCACCGGGGAGCTGTTTTTT. Full variable domain (missing parts from reference TRBV5-1 and TRBJ2-2): KAGVTQTPRYLIKTRGQQVTLSCSPISGHRSVSWYQQTPGQGLQFLFEYFSETQRNKGNFPGRFSGRQFSNSRSEMNVSTLELGDSALYLCASSLGDSSTGELFFGEGSRLTVL.

The chain joins TRBV21-1 to TRBJ1-2. TRBV21-1 is tagged as a pseudogene. The CDR3 loop spans 14 amino acids. The CDR3 spells CASSKWPRVRGYTF. CDR3 in DNA: TGTGCCAGCAGCAAATGGCCCCGGGTACGTGGCTACACCTTC.

This clone was observed a few times. The chain carries TRBV10-3 and TRBJ2-1; TRBD2 is a possible D gene (5 bases). Germline V gives CDR1 ENHRY, CDR2 SYGVKD. V was pared by 6 bases and J by 6 bases, with 21 bases between. The CDR3 extends over 16 amino acids. The CDR3 protein is CAIRPGVGLTANEQFF. The CDR3, as DNA: TGTGCCATCAGGCCCGGGGTAGGCCTCACGGCCAATGAGCAGTTCTTC.

This rearrangement joins TRBV30 to TRBJ1-1; TRBD1 matches at 7 bases. The V segment lost 0 bases and the J segment 6 bases; nucleotides outside the gene matches: 4. The CDR3 sequence is 13 residues long. The germline CDR1 and CDR2 sequences are GTSNPN and SVGIG (reference sequence). The CDR3: CAWSVRQGAEAFF. In nucleotides, the CDR3 is TGTGCCTGGAGTGTACGGCAGGGGGCTGAAGCTTTCTTT.

The V call is TRBV6-1, the J call TRBJ2-1; no clear D. This CDR3 spans 14 amino acids. Trimming removed 2 bases from V and 5 bases from J, with 10 bases in between. The germline V gene has CDR1 MNHNS and CDR2 SASEGT. CDR3: CASSERLRDNEQFF. The CDR3 DNA sequence: TGTGCCAGCAGTGAACGGCTGAGAGACAATGAGCAGTTCTTC.

The rearrangement uses TRBV7-9 and TRBJ1-3; D gene uncertain. Germline CDR1 SEHNR, CDR2 FQNEAQ (reference sequence). CDR3 length: 17 amino acids. V lost 5 bases and J lost 4, with 21 bases in between. The CDR3 is CASSLSPTGRSGNTIYF. The CDR3 bases are TGTGCCAGCAGCCTAAGCCCCACGGGTCGATCAGGAAACACCATATATTTT. The whole variable domain, remainder taken from reference TRBV7-9 and TRBJ1-3, is DTGVSQNPRHKITKRGQNVTFRCDPISEHNRLYWYRQTLGQGPEFLTYFQNEAQLEKSRLLSDRFSAERPKGSFSTLEIQRTEQGDSAMYLCASSLSPTGRSGNTIYFGEGSWLTVV.

The chain links TRBV12-5 to TRBJ2-1; D gene ambiguous. V dropped 5 bases and J dropped 7 bases, with 3 bases sitting between them. From germline, CDR1 is LGHNT and CDR2 FRNRAP. The CDR3 is made up of 10 amino acids. The CDR3 coding sequence is TGTGCTAGTGGTGATAATGAGCAGTTCTTC. Protein: CASGDNEQFF.

The chain has TRBV5-4 and TRBJ1-1, with D possibly being TRBD1 (5 bases). V lost 2 bases and J 0 bases, leaving 8 bases between the germline ends. The CDR3 covers 14 residues. Germline loops: CDR1 SGHNT, CDR2 YYREEE (reference sequence). This CDR3 reads CASSLRGMNTEAFF. The CDR3 nucleotides are TGTGCCAGCAGCTTAAGGGGCATGAACACTGAAGCTTTCTTT.

The chain joins TRBV11-3 to TRBJ2-1, with 11 nucleotides matching TRBD2. In germline, CDR1 is SGHNT, CDR2 YENEEA. The trim removed 0 bases at V and 6 bases at J, leaving 7 bases unmatched. The CDR3 is made up of 17 amino acids. CDR3 in amino acids: CASSLETSGDVRNEQFF. In nucleotides, the CDR3 is TGTGCCAGCAGCTTAGAGACTAGCGGGGACGTCCGCAATGAGCAGTTCTTC.

The chain has TRBV6-1 and TRBJ1-3; maybe TRBD1 (5 bases). This CDR3 comprises 16 residues. The V and J ends lost 1 base and 2 bases respectively, with 12 bases between them. Germline V gene sequence: CDR1 MNHNS, CDR2 SASEGT. This CDR3 reads CASSEGKGLPGNTIYF. CDR3 sequence (DNA): TGTGCCAGCAGTGAAGGGAAGGGGCTCCCTGGAAACACCATATATTTT.

The chain recombines TRBV6-5 with TRBJ2-3; 9 bases are a match to TRBD1. This CDR3 region has 14 residues. Trimming removed 6 bases from V and 5 bases from J; junction bases left unmatched: 6. Germline CDR1 reads MNHEY; CDR2 reads SVGAGI. CDR3 in amino acids: CASREQGAKDTQYF. CDR3 sequence (DNA): TGTGCCAGCAGGGAACAGGGGGCAAAAGATACGCAGTATTTT.

The chain uses TRBV2 and TRBJ2-5, with 10 positions matching TRBD2. Trimming took 5 bases from V and 4 from J; bases not matched to a gene: 1. Looked up from germline, CDR1 is SNHLY and CDR2 is FYNNEI. This CDR3 has 13 amino acids. CDR3 DNA sequence: TGTGCCAGCAGTAGGACTAGCGGAGAGACCCAGTACTTC. It codes for CASSRTSGETQYF.

The chain recombines TRBV5-1 with TRBJ2-5; 9 bases align to TRBD2. The CDR3 contains 15 residues. Trimming removed 3 bases from V and 1 base from J; junction bases left unmatched: 4. In germline, CDR1 is SGHRS, CDR2 YFSETQ. In nucleotides, the CDR3 is TGCGCCAGCAGCTGGAGCGGGGGGTCCCAAGAGACCCAGTACTTC. Its protein is CASSWSGGSQETQYF.

This sequence joins TRBV5-4 and TRBJ2-3; TRBD2 aligns across 9 bases. Germline values: CDR1 SGHNT, CDR2 YYREEE (reference sequence). The CDR3 totals 16 residues. Trimming cost V 1 base and J 2 bases; bases outside gene matches: 5. The chain's CDR3 is CASSLKGLANTDTQYF. As DNA, the CDR3 is TGTGCCAGCAGCTTGAAGGGACTAGCAAACACAGATACGCAGTATTTT.